This T cell receptor (beta chain) was recovered during a study of blood T cell repertoires in COVID-19. Trimming removed 4 bases from V and 6 bases from J, with 12 bases in between. The CDR3 is made up of 13 amino acids. From germline, CDR1 is MGHRA and CDR2 YSYEKL. Original methodology: Researchers report that nucleated cell counts were estimated from reference gene primer amplification. The repertoire was sequenced with immunoSEQ multiplex PCR; TCRdb's copy has only in-frame clones and lacks some. The V and J calls and clone size come from that table; D and trimming were worked out from the DNA. This table has over 150,000 clones, about 79% appearing once.

Sequencing input: peripheral blood. This receptor was taken from an older woman with acute or convalescent COVID-19. This rearrangement joins TRBV4-1 to TRBJ1-2; TRBD1 is a possible D gene (5 bases). The CDR3 region has the DNA TGCGCCAGCAGCCCCCGTGGGGCAGATGGCTACACCTTC. Amino acid sequence: CASSPRGADGYTF.